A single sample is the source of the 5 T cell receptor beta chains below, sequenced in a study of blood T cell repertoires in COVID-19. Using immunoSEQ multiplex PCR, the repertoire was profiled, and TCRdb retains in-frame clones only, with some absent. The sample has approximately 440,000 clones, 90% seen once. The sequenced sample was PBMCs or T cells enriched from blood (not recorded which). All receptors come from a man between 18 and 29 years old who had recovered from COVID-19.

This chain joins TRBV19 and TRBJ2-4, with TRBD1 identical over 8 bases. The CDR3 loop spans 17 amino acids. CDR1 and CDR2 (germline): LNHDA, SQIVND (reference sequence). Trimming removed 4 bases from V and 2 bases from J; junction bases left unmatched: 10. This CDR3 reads CASSNRAGGLTKNIQYF. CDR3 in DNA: TGTGCCAGTAGTAATCGGGCAGGGGGCTTAACCAAAAACATTCAGTACTTC.

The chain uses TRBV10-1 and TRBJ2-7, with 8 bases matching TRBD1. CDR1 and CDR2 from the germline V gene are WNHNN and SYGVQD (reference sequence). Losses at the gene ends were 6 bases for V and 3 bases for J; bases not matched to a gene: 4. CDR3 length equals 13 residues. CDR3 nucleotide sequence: TGCGCCAGCAGCCCGGGACAGGACTACGAGCAGTACTTC. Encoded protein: CASSPGQDYEQYF.

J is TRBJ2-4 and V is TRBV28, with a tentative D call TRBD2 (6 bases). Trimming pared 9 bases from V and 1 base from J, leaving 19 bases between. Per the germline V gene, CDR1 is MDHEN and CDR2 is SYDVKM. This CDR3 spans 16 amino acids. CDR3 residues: CASALDPRGAKNIQYF. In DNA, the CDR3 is TGTGCCAGTGCACTTGACCCCCGGGGGGCCAAAAACATTCAGTACTTC.

CDR3 region: CASTRAGLRHTEAFF. The CDR3 DNA sequence: TGTGCCAGCACCCGTGCTGGGCTTAGACACACTGAAGCTTTCTTT. The J gene is TRBJ1-1, the V gene TRBV27, with D hard to call. CDR3 length equals 15 residues. Trimming shortened V by 7 bases and J by 3 bases, and 18 bases separated the two germline ends. The germline gives CDR1 MNHEY, CDR2 SMNVEV (reference sequence).

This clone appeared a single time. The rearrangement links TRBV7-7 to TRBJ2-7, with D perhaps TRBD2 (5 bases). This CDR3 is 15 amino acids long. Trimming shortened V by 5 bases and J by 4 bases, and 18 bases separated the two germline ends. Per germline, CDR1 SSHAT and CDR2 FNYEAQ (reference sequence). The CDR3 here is CASSPLPLDSYEQYF. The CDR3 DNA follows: TGTGCCAGCAGCCCACTCCCACTAGATAGTTACGAGCAGTACTTC.